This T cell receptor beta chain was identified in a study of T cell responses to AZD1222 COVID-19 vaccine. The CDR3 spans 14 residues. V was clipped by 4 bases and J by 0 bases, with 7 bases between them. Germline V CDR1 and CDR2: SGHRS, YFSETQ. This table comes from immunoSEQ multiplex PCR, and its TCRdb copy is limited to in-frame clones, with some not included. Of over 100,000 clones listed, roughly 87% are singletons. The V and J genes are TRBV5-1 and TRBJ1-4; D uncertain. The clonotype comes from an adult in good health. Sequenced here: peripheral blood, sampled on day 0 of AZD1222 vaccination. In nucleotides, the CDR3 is TGCGCCAGCAGCCCGACAACAACTAATGAAAAACTGTTTTTT. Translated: CASSPTTTNEKLFF. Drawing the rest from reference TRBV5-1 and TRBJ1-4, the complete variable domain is KAGVTQTPRYLIKTRGQQVTLSCSPISGHRSVSWYQQTPGQGLQFLFEYFSETQRNKGNFPGRFSGRQFSNSRSEMNVSTLELGDSALYLCASSPTTTNEKLFFGSGTQLSVL.